This passage covers 21 T cell receptor beta chains from one sample sequenced in a study of blood T cell repertoires in COVID-19. TCRdb's table, derived via immunoSEQ multiplex PCR, lists solely in-frame clones and lacks some. In the table there are 60,000 or so clones, almost 85% of which are singletons. The sequencing input was peripheral blood. The receptors were sampled from a man aged 55 to 70 with acute or convalescent COVID-19.

The rearrangement uses TRBV5-1 and TRBJ2-1, with a weak D call TRBD2 (6 bases). V gave up 4 bases and J gave up 5 bases, with 10 bases separating them. There are 13 residues in the CDR3. In germline, CDR1 is SGHRS, CDR2 YFSETQ. DNA of the CDR3: TGCGCCAGCAGCCCGGGGGTAAACAATGAGCAGTTCTTC. It codes for CASSPGVNNEQFF. Together with reference TRBV5-1 and TRBJ2-1, the CDR3 gives the full variable domain: KAGVTQTPRYLIKTRGQQVTLSCSPISGHRSVSWYQQTPGQGLQFLFEYFSETQRNKGNFPGRFSGRQFSNSRSEMNVSTLELGDSALYLCASSPGVNNEQFFGPGTRLTVL.

This clone appeared a few times. This rearrangement joins TRBV24-1 to TRBJ2-3, with 7 bases fitting TRBD1. CDR1 is KGHDR, CDR2 SFDVKD, per germline. The CDR3 runs to 15 residues. With 0 bases clipped from V and 5 bases from J, the junction kept 4 bases outside the gene matches. The CDR3 region is CATSDLRQGEDTQYF. The CDR3 region has the DNA TGTGCCACCAGTGATTTGAGACAGGGAGAAGATACGCAGTATTTT.

The chain couples TRBV30 to TRBJ1-6; maybe TRBD1 (5 bases). The germline CDR1 and CDR2 sequences are GTSNPN and SVGIG (reference sequence). V was cut by 0 bases and J by 10 bases, with 10 bases left in between. The CDR3 length is 13 residues. CDR3 loop: CAWSVARGSPLHF. The CDR3 bases are TGTGCCTGGAGTGTAGCTAGGGGCTCACCCCTCCACTTT.

This chain uses TRBV7-2 with TRBJ1-2; TRBD1 might be the D (5 bases). V was trimmed by 8 bases and J by 3 bases, leaving 16 bases between them. CDR3 length equals 14 residues. Germline lookup yields CDR1 SGHTA and CDR2 FQGNSA. CDR3 region: CASSAGGEYYGYTF. Written as DNA, the CDR3 is TGTGCCAGCTCCGCGGGGGGGGAGTACTATGGCTACACCTTC.

This clone is a singleton in its sample. CDR3 loop: CSVDRGGYEQYF. For the CDR3, the DNA is TGCAGCGTTGATCGGGGGGGTTATGAGCAGTACTTC. The chain couples TRBV29-1 to TRBJ2-7; TRBD2 matches at 8 bases. After removal of 3 bases from V and 7 bases from J, the junction contained 5 bases not matched to a gene. CDR3 length equals 12 residues. The germline V gene has CDR1 SQVTM and CDR2 ANQGSEA.

This clone was observed a single time. The gene calls are TRBV15 and TRBJ2-7, with a tentative D call TRBD1 (6 bases). The CDR3 spans 15 residues. V was shortened by 0 bases and J by 3 bases, with 12 bases between the two germline ends. Germline V gives CDR1 LNHNV, CDR2 YYDKDF (reference sequence). The CDR3 nucleotides are TGTGCCACCAGCAGAGAATCCTTGGACAGCTACGAGCAGTACTTC. This codes for CATSRESLDSYEQYF.

J is TRBJ2-7 and V is TRBV5-1; D is perhaps TRBD1 (6 bases). The germline gives CDR1 SGHRS, CDR2 YFSETQ. This CDR3 contains 14 residues. Trimming took off 0 bases at V and 4 bases at J, with 11 bases between the two ends. The CDR3 DNA reads as TGCGCCAGCAGCTTGGAACAGGGTTTGTACGAGCAGTACTTC. It encodes CASSLEQGLYEQYF. Drawing the rest from reference TRBV5-1 and TRBJ2-7, the complete variable domain is KAGVTQTPRYLIKTRGQQVTLSCSPISGHRSVSWYQQTPGQGLQFLFEYFSETQRNKGNFPGRFSGRQFSNSRSEMNVSTLELGDSALYLCASSLEQGLYEQYFGPGTRLTVT.

This chain connects TRBV6-5 to TRBJ2-3; 7 positions match TRBD1. Germline V CDR1 and CDR2: MNHEY, SVGAGI. This CDR3 has 14 amino acids. J was trimmed by 6 bases and V by 6 bases; bases with no gene match: 9. This chain's CDR3 is CASSLRTGLDTQYF. CDR3 bases: TGTGCCAGCAGCCTCCGGACAGGCTTGGATACGCAGTATTTT.

This rearrangement joins TRBV19 to TRBJ2-5; 9 nucleotides align to TRBD1. J gave up 1 base and V 10 bases, and 10 bases lay outside the gene matches. The CDR3 is made up of 15 amino acids. Per germline, CDR1 LNHDA and CDR2 SQIVND (reference sequence). For the CDR3, the DNA is TGTGCCACGTCCCCCAGGACAGGGGTCCAAGAGACCCAGTACTTC. Its protein is CATSPRTGVQETQYF.

This clone appeared a single time. The chain carries TRBV10-3 and TRBJ1-1; TRBD1 aligns across 7 bases. The length of the CDR3 is 16 residues. The junction had 12 bases not matched to a gene; V was cut back by 0 bases and J by 8 bases. Germline V gene sequence: CDR1 ENHRY, CDR2 SYGVKD. The CDR3 loop reads CAISESSVQGVREAFF. The CDR3, as DNA: TGTGCCATCAGTGAGTCTAGCGTCCAGGGGGTAAGGGAAGCTTTCTTT.

The chain is built from TRBV20-1 and TRBJ2-3; D possibly corresponds to TRBD2 (6 bases). This CDR3 is built from 11 residues. Looked up from germline, CDR1 is DFQATT and CDR2 is SNEGSKA (reference sequence). Trimming stripped 3 bases from V and 10 bases from J, with 11 bases between. The CDR3 loop reads CSARWAGSQYF. The CDR3 DNA reads TGCAGTGCTAGGTGGGCGGGATCGCAGTATTTT.

This clone was seen a single time. The chain uses TRBV5-5 and TRBJ2-3, with a weak D call TRBD2 (5 bases). CDR1 is SGHKS, CDR2 YYEKEE, per germline (reference sequence). This CDR3 has 12 amino acids. Trimming removed 4 bases at V and 6 bases at J, with 9 bases between. This CDR3 reads CASSPAGDTQYF. The CDR3 DNA reads TGTGCCAGCAGCCCCGCGGGCGATACGCAGTATTTT.

This clone was seen once. The rearrangement uses TRBV4-1 and TRBJ1-3; 7 nucleotides align to TRBD1. V lost 4 bases, J lost 0 bases, and 3 bases stayed unmatched. The CDR3 loop spans 15 amino acids. From germline, CDR1 is MGHRA and CDR2 YSYEKL. The CDR3 protein is CASSRDSNSGNTIYF. The DNA of the CDR3 is TGCGCCAGCAGCCGGGACAGTAACTCTGGAAACACCATATATTTT.

This chain links TRBV7-2 with TRBJ1-2, with 9 nucleotides matching TRBD1. Germline V gene sequence: CDR1 SGHTA, CDR2 FQGNSA. This CDR3 contains 15 residues. After removal of 6 bases from V and 5 bases from J, the junction contained 10 bases not matched to a gene. The CDR3 spells CASSNPGQGGYGYTF. CDR3 DNA: TGTGCCAGCAGTAATCCGGGACAGGGTGGATATGGCTACACCTTC.

The V call is TRBV29-1, the J call TRBJ2-7, with TRBD2 matching 7 bases. The junction had 5 bases not matched to a gene; V was cut back by 3 bases and J by 6 bases. CDR3 length: 12 amino acids. CDR1 and CDR2 from the germline V gene are SQVTM and ANQGSEA. CDR3 loop: CSVEAGTTEQYF. In DNA, the CDR3 is TGCAGCGTTGAGGCCGGGACTACCGAGCAGTACTTC.

The rearrangement links TRBV18 to TRBJ1-5; 12 bases align to TRBD1. Trimming removed 5 bases from V and 5 bases from J; junction bases left unmatched: 7. The germline CDR1 and CDR2 sequences are KGHSH and LQKENI. The length of the CDR3 is 16 residues. The DNA for the CDR3 is TGTGCCAGCTCATCAGGGACAGGGGGCGCGGATCAGCCCCAGCATTTT. This translates into CASSSGTGGADQPQHF. The full variable domain, completed using reference TRBV18 and TRBJ1-5, is NAGVMQNPRHLVRRRGQEARLRCSPMKGHSHVYWYRQLPEEGLKFMVYLQKENIIDESGMPKERFSAEFPKEGPSILRIQQVVRGDSAAYFCASSSGTGGADQPQHFGDGTRLSIL.

This clone was picked up one time. The chain joins TRBV13 to TRBJ2-7, with D perhaps matching TRBD1 (6 bases). Looked up from germline, CDR1 is PRHDT and CDR2 is FYEKMQ (reference sequence). Trimming pared 6 bases from V and 5 bases from J, leaving 14 bases between. The CDR3 length is 13 residues. The CDR3 DNA sequence: TGTGCCAGCAGAGGGGGAAGGCTCGACGAGCAGTACTTC. Protein: CASRGGRLDEQYF.

The chain employs TRBV9 and TRBJ1-1; D is unclear. This CDR3 is built from 15 residues. Germline CDR1 reads SGDLS; CDR2 reads YYNGEE. V lost 0 bases and J lost 0, with 9 bases in between. The CDR3 nucleotides read TGTGCCAGCAGCGTAGAAGCACAGTTGAACACTGAAGCTTTCTTT. Its protein is CASSVEAQLNTEAFF.

J is TRBJ2-7 and V is TRBV7-9; D is possibly TRBD2 (5 bases). Trimming took off 5 bases at V and 5 bases at J, with 19 bases between the two ends. Per the germline V gene, CDR1 is SEHNR and CDR2 is FQNEAQ (reference sequence). This CDR3 has 15 amino acids. Written as DNA, the CDR3 is TGTGCCAGCAGCCCCATGCTTGATCGGGGTCACGAGCAGTACTTC. Its translation: CASSPMLDRGHEQYF.

Note on this clone: A read error may account for a junction end that differs from germline. The rearrangement joins TRBV5-6 to TRBJ1-3; D is undetermined. Germline CDR1 reads SGHDT; CDR2 reads YYEEEE. This CDR3 comprises 13 residues. The CDR3 DNA follows: TGTGCCAGCAGCTTGGCCGGTGTAAACGCCATATATTTT. Translation: CASSLAGVNAIYF.

CDR3 coding DNA: TGTGCCAGCAGCTCTCGGGGGGGGACTAATGAAAAACTGTTTTTT. It codes for CASSSRGGTNEKLFF. The J gene is TRBJ1-4, the V gene TRBV5-4; tentative D call: TRBD1 (5 bases). With 3 bases removed from V and 2 bases from J, the gap between germline ends came to 11 bases. The length of the CDR3 is 15 residues. In germline, CDR1 is SGHNT, CDR2 YYREEE (reference sequence).